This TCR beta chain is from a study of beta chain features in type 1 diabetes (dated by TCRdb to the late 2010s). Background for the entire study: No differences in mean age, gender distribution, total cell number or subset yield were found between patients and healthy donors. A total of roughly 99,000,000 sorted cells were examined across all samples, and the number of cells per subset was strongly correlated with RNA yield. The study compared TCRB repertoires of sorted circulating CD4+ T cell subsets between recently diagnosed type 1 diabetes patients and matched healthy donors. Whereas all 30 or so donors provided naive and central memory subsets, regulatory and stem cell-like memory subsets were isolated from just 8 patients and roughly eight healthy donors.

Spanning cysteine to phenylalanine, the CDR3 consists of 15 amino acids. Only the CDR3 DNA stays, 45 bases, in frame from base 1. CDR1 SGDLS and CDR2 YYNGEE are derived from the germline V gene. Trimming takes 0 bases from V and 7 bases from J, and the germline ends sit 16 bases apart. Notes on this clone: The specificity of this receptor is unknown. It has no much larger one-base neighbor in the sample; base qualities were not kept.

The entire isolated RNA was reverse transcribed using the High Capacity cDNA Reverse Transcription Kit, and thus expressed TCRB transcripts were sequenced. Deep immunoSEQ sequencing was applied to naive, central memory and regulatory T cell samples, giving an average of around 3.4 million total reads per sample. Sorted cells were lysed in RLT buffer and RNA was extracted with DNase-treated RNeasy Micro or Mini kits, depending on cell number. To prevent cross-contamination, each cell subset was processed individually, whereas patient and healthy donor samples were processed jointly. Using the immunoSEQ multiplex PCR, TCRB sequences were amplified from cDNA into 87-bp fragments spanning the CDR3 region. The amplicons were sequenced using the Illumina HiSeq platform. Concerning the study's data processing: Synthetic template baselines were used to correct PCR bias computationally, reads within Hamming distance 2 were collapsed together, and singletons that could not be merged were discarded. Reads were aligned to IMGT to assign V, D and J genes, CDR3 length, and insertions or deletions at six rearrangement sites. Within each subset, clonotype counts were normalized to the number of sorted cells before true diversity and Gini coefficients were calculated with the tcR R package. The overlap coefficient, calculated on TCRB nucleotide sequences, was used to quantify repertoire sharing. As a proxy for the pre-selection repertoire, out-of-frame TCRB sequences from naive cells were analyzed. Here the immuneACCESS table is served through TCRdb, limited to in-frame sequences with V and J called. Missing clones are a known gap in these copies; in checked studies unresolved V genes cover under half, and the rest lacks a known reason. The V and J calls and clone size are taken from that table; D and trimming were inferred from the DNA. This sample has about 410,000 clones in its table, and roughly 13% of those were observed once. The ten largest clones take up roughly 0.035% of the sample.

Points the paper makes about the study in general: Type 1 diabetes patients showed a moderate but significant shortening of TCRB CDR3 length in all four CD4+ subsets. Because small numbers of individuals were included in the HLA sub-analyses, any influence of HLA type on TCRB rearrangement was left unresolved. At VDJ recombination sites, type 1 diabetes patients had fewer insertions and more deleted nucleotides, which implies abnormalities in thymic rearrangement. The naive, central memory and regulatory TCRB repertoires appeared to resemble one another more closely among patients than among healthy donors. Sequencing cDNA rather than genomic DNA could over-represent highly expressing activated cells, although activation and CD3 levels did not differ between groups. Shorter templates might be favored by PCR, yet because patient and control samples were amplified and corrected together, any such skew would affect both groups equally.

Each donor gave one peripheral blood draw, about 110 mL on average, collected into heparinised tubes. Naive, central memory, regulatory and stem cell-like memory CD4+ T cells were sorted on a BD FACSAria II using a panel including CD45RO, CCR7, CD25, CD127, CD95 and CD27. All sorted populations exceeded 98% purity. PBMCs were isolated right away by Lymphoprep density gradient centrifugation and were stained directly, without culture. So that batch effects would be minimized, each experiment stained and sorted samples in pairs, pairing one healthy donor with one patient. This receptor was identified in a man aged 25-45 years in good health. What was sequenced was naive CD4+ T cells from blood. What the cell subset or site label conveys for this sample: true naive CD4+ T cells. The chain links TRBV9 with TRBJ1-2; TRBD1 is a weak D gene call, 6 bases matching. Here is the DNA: TGTGCCAGCAGCGTAGTGCCCATGGGGGACATTGGCTACACCTTC. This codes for CASSVVPMGDIGYTF.